The source of this T cell receptor beta chain is a study of cytotoxic CD8 clonotypes in ibrutinib-treated CLL (dated by TCRdb to 2020 to 2023). Describing the broader study: The cohort was composed of roughly ten relapsed/refractory and approximately 14 treatment-naive patients; IGHV unmutated status was identified in some 17 patients. Responses were partial in around 25 patients and complete in 2; after median around 68 months follow-up, about 14 stayed in remission and some twelve progressed. Samples at response were collected after a median of approximately twelve months of treatment, with a range of about 6 to 40 months. Samples averaged roughly 260,000 productive templates and 90,000 to 100,000 productive rearrangements. Longitudinal samples were available for about 30% of the roughly 86 trial participants. Cryopreserved peripheral blood mononuclear cells were collected at three points: before therapy, at response, and at either sustained remission or disease progression. Every sample from remission and from progressive disease was obtained while the patients were still on ibrutinib. General study outcomes and caveats: Baseline clonality exceeded that of age-matched healthy donors and correlated strongly with circulating CD8+ T-cell counts. An increase in clonality was observed at ibrutinib response, with clonality remaining stable during sustained remission and falling back toward baseline at progression. Lymph node repertoires were not examined, and the timing of sampling was not matched between patients in sustained remission and those whose disease progressed. Public clonotypes were rare and either shrank or stayed stable during treatment, and the rise in clonality at ibrutinib response reflected expansion of private clonotypes.

The goal of deep resolution MiSeq sequencing was a depth between 1 in 1 million and 1 in 200,000 T cells, and coverage averaged 10x per clonotype. The immunoSEQ hsTCRB Kit was used to generate TCR beta libraries. The authors' analysis ran thus. Data were analyzed with ImmunoSEQ Data Assistant and ImmunoSEQ Analyzer, with V, D and J genes assigned per IMGT definitions. Clonality, which ranges from 0 to 1, was calculated as one minus the normalized Shannon entropy of productive rearrangement frequencies. Public clonotype analysis was restricted to overrepresented clonotypes comprising at least 0.05% of each patient's repertoire. Repertoires from about a dozen age-matched healthy donors in immuneACCESS were used as clonality controls. This immuneACCESS table, as held by TCRdb, lists in-frame sequences with V and J called but not all clones. Of the missing ones, under half trace to an unresolved V gene in checked studies; the others have no known cause. V and J calls and clone size are as listed in that table; D and trimming were resolved from the DNA. The sample table records approximately 190,000 clones; nearly 80% of these occur just once. Approximately 10% of the sample goes to the ten largest clones.

According to the germline V gene, CDR1 reads MNHNS and CDR2 reads SASEGT. The CDR3 contains 15 residues, cysteine and phenylalanine counted. Only the CDR3 DNA is retained, 45 bases long and in frame from the first base. V loses 6 bases, J loses 6 bases, and the germline ends lie 20 bases apart. This clone was counted once. Its antigen is currently not known. Base qualities are not at hand, and no much larger clone is one base apart. The sample's time point label, decoded: approximately twelve months on ibrutinib. For TCR beta library preparation, 1.5 to 2 micrograms of genomic DNA were extracted from the cryopreserved PBMCs. Longitudinal blood samples from CLL patients receiving ibrutinib monotherapy were subjected to high-throughput TCR beta sequencing. The patients took part in an open-label, single-center phase 2 trial of ibrutinib monotherapy.

The chain links TRBV6-1 with TRBJ1-1; perhaps TRBD1 is the D gene, with 6 bases matching. Source: PBMCs, taken after 12 months of ibrutinib treatment. This clonotype was sampled from a human donor with chronic lymphocytic leukemia. CDR3 reads: CASSHPGHFLPEAFF. The nucleotide sequence reads as follows: TGTGCCAGCAGCCATCCGGGACATTTCCTACCTGAAGCTTTCTTT.